Following are 17 T cell receptor beta chains from one sample sequenced in a study of identical twins. One entry per CDR3 protein results from TCRdb running MiXCR on the 5' RACE reads. Of 1.5 million to 2 million distinct CDR3 sequences in the sample, around a third were seen once. The sample was cord blood. These TCRs come from a newborn girl in good health.

The rearrangement joins TRBV7-2 to TRBJ2-1, with TRBD2 identical over 13 bases. CDR3 size: 16 residues. Germline values: CDR1 SGHTA, CDR2 FQGNSA. Trimming cost V 0 bases and J 6 bases; bases outside gene matches: 2. The DNA for the CDR3 is TGTGCCAGCAGCTTAGCTGGGACTAGCGGGGCCAATGAGCAGTTCTTC. This sequence encodes CASSLAGTSGANEQFF.

This clonotype occurred a few times. The genes are TRBV14 and TRBJ1-2; D may be TRBD1 (5 bases). This CDR3 is 14 amino acids long. V lost 3 bases to trimming and J lost 6 bases, with 14 bases between them. Germline lookup yields CDR1 SGHDN and CDR2 FVKESK. The CDR3 DNA reads as TGTGCCAGCAGCCAGCACACAGGAAAACATGGCTACACCTTC. This translates into CASSQHTGKHGYTF.

CDR3 sequence (DNA): TGCGCCAGCAGCCAAGAACGGGGCCCTGAAGCTTTCTTT. As protein: CASSQERGPEAFF. This chain links TRBV4-1 with TRBJ1-1; D perhaps matches TRBD1 (5 bases). V was clipped by 0 bases and J by 6 bases, with 8 bases between them. Germline V lookup: CDR1 MGHRA, CDR2 YSYEKL. The CDR3 is 13 amino acids.

The rearrangement links TRBV20-1 to TRBJ2-5; D not certain. The CDR3 spans 16 residues. The germline gives CDR1 DFQATT, CDR2 SNEGSKA (reference sequence). V was cut by 0 bases and J by 5 bases, with 19 bases left in between. CDR3 sequence reads: CSARDPRKTIRETQYF. Written as DNA, the CDR3 is TGCAGTGCTAGAGACCCGCGTAAAACGATACGGGAGACCCAGTACTTC.

This clonotype was counted ten times or more. The chain carries TRBV29-1 and TRBJ1-2; the D gene is possibly TRBD1 (6 bases). V dropped 5 bases and J dropped 5 bases, with 9 bases sitting between them. The V gene's germline CDR1 is SQVTM and CDR2 ANQGSEA. This CDR3 spans 11 amino acids. This CDR3 reads CSVPDSYGYTF. As DNA, the CDR3 is TGCAGCGTTCCGGACAGTTATGGCTACACCTTC.

The V and J genes are TRBV20-1 and TRBJ1-2; D ambiguous. V lost 1 base and J 5 bases, leaving 11 bases between the germline ends. CDR3 size: 13 residues. CDR1 is DFQATT and CDR2 is SNEGSKA in the germline V gene (reference sequence). CDR3 coding DNA: TGCAGTGCTAGAGTCCTCAAGGCATATGGCTACACCTTC. It codes for CSARVLKAYGYTF.

CDR3 DNA sequence: TGTGCCAGCAGCTTTACTAGCGGGAGAGAGGGTGAGCAGTACTTC. Translating it yields CASSFTSGREGEQYF. This chain connects TRBV7-2 to TRBJ2-5; 11 bases align to TRBD2. The CDR3 extends over 15 amino acids. Germline CDR1 SGHTA, CDR2 FQGNSA. With 3 bases clipped from V and 11 bases from J, the junction kept 11 bases outside the gene matches.

This clonotype was picked up one time. This CDR3 reads CAWSEITSGGADTQYF. The CDR3 nucleotides are TGTGCCTGGAGCGAAATTACTAGCGGGGGGGCAGATACGCAGTATTTT. The chain carries TRBV30 and TRBJ2-3; 13 nucleotides match TRBD2. CDR3 size: 16 residues. From germline, CDR1 is GTSNPN and CDR2 SVGIG (reference sequence). The V and J ends lost 3 bases and 4 bases, in that order; junction bases with no gene match: 7.

This clonotype was observed a handful of times. This could be a read error, since a much larger clone is one nucleotide away. This chain connects TRBV29-1 to TRBJ2-5, with 8 bases identical to TRBD1. The CDR3 is 11 amino acids. V gave up 3 bases and J gave up 11 bases; unmatched junction bases: 5. CDR1 and CDR2 from the germline V gene are SQVTM and ANQGSEA. CDR3 sequence reads: CSVESHRGQYF. CDR3 in DNA: TGCAGCGTTGAGTCCCACAGGGGGCAGTACTTC.

Points on this clonotype: Since a much larger clone is just one base distant, this may be a read error. The V call is TRBV2, the J call TRBJ2-5; D is undetermined. Germline CDR1 and CDR2: SNHLY and FYNNEI. This CDR3 is built from 10 residues. The CDR3 region is CASREGTQYF. In nucleotides, the CDR3 is TGTGCCAGCAGGGAAGGGACCCAGTACTTC.

This clonotype was counted only a few times. The chain carries TRBV20-1 and TRBJ2-1; TRBD2 agrees at 9 bases. CDR1 and CDR2 (germline): DFQATT, SNEGSKA (reference sequence). The CDR3 loop spans 15 amino acids. J lost 4 bases, V lost 3 bases, and 7 bases had no gene match. CDR3 in amino acids: CSARKIAGAYNEQFF. The CDR3 DNA reads TGCAGTGCTAGGAAGATAGCGGGAGCGTACAATGAGCAGTTCTTC.

The chain uses TRBV28 and TRBJ2-7; 7 bases line up with TRBD2. CDR3 length: 15 amino acids. Germline V CDR1 and CDR2: MDHEN, SYDVKM. With V trimmed by 5 bases and J by 3 bases, 10 bases remained unmatched. CDR3 sequence (DNA): TGTGCCAGCAGTCCAACTAGCGTCTCTAACTACGAGCAGTACTTC. Residues: CASSPTSVSNYEQYF.

The J gene is TRBJ2-7, the V gene TRBV10-3; TRBD2 aligns across 10 bases. The V gene's germline CDR1 is ENHRY and CDR2 SYGVKD. J was trimmed by 5 bases and V by 6 bases; bases with no gene match: 4. This CDR3 is 13 amino acids long. CDR3 region: CAISGTSVNEQYF. The CDR3 DNA follows: TGTGCCATCAGCGGGACTAGCGTCAACGAGCAGTACTTC.

The chain carries TRBV7-9 and TRBJ1-2; D gene ambiguous. Deletions cut 4 bases from V and 2 bases from J, with 8 bases between. The germline V gene has CDR1 SEHNR and CDR2 FQNEAQ (reference sequence). This CDR3 has 13 amino acids. The CDR3 loop is CASSSTWNYGYTF. In nucleotides, the CDR3 is TGTGCCAGCAGCTCCACCTGGAACTATGGCTACACCTTC.

J is TRBJ2-1 and V is TRBV20-1; TRBD2 is a possible D gene (5 bases). Germline CDR1 and CDR2: DFQATT and SNEGSKA (reference sequence). This CDR3 has 14 residues. V lost 6 bases and J lost 6, with 18 bases in between. CDR3 in DNA: TGCAGTGCGGGAGTTGGGGAGCTCTGCAATGAGCAGTTCTTC. This sequence encodes CSAGVGELCNEQFF.

The gene calls are TRBV27 and TRBJ2-3; D not resolved. V shed 5 bases and J shed 2 bases, with 14 bases lying between them. Per germline, CDR1 MNHEY and CDR2 SMNVEV (reference sequence). The CDR3 sequence is 15 residues long. The CDR3 nucleotides read TGTGCCAGCAGTCGAGCCCAAACCTCCACAGATACGCAGTATTTT. It specifies CASSRAQTSTDTQYF.

This clonotype was seen at least ten times. V usage is TRBV6-2 or TRBV6-3 and J usage is TRBJ2-7; TRBD2 aligns across 11 bases. Germline CDR1 MNHEY, CDR2 SVGEGT. J gave up 3 bases and V 4 bases, and 11 bases lay outside the gene matches. This CDR3 is 17 amino acids long. CDR3 DNA sequence: TGTGCCAGCAGTTTCACGACTAGCGGGGTCCGATACTACGAGCAGTACTTC. Translation gives CASSFTTSGVRYYEQYF.